The clone carrying this T cell receptor (beta chain) was seen only a few times. What it recognizes is unknown. Trimming took 2 bases from V and 9 from J; bases not matched to a gene: 10. This CDR3 spans 15 amino acids. CDR1 and CDR2 (germline): SGHVS, FNYEAQ. The data are from a study of response to subunit inactivated influenza vaccine. Whole-study results and caveats: The authors suggested that few new T cells are recruited per seasonal influenza vaccination.

TCRdb reprocessed the RT-PCR reads via MiXCR and lists one record per CDR3 protein. The sample lists around 710,000 distinct CDR3 sequences, around 14% seen once, with 5.5% to 7% in the top ten. V usage is TRBV7-6 and J usage is TRBJ2-1, with 7 nucleotides matching TRBD2. The sequencing here drew on PBMCs from blood, taken around two weeks before vaccination. The receptor was derived from a man aged 45-60 years who received an inactivated influenza vaccine. This chain's CDR3 is CASSLSSGLPGEQFF. CDR3 in DNA: TGTGCCAGCAGCTTAAGTAGCGGGTTGCCGGGTGAGCAGTTCTTC.